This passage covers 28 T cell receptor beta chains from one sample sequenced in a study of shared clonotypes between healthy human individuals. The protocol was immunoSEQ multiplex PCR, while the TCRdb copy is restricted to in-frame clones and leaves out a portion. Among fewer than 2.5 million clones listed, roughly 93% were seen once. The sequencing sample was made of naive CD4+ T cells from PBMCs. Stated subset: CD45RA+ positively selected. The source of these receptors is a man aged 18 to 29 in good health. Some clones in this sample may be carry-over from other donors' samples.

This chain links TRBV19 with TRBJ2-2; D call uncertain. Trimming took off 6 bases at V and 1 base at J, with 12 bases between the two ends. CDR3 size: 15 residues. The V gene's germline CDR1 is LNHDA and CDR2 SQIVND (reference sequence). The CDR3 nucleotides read TGTGCCAGTAGCCCCGGGCTCGGGAACACCGGGGAGCTGTTTTTT. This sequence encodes CASSPGLGNTGELFF.

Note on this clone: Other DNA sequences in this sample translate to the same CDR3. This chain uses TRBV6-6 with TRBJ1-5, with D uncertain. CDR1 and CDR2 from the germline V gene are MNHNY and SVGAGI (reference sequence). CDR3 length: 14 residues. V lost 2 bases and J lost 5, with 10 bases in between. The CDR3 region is CASSYEGRDQPQHF. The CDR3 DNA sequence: TGTGCCAGCAGTTACGAGGGTAGGGATCAGCCCCAGCATTTT.

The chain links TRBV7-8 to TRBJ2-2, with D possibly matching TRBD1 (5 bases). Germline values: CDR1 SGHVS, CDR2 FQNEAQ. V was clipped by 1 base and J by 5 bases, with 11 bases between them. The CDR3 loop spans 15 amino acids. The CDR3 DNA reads TGTGCCAGCAGCTTAGGATCAGGGCAGACCGGGGAGCTGTTTTTT. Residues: CASSLGSGQTGELFF.

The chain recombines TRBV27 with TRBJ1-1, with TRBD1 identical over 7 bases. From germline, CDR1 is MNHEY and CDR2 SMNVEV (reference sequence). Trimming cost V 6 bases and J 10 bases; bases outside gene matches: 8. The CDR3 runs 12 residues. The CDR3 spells CASSNFRGSAFF. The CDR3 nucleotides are TGTGCCAGCAGCAACTTCAGGGGGTCAGCTTTCTTT.

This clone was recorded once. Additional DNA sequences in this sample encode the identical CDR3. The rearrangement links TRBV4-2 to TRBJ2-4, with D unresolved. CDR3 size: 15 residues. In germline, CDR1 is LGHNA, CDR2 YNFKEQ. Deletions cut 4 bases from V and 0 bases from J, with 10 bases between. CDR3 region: CASSPEAVAKNIQYF. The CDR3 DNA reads TGTGCCAGCAGCCCCGAGGCAGTAGCCAAAAACATTCAGTACTTC.

Here the CDR3 reads CASSPQGGGLGGYTF. DNA for the CDR3: TGTGCCAGCTCACCACAGGGAGGGGGACTAGGAGGCTACACCTTC. This chain uses TRBV18 with TRBJ1-2; tentatively, D is TRBD1 (6 bases). CDR3 length: 15 amino acids. Germline CDR1 reads KGHSH; CDR2 reads LQKENI. The V end was cut by 1 base, the J end by 8 bases, with 17 bases between. Full variable domain (remainder filled in from reference TRBV18 and TRBJ1-2): NAGVMQNPRHLVRRRGQEARLRCSPMKGHSHVYWYRQLPEEGLKFMVYLQKENIIDESGMPKERFSAEFPKEGPSILRIQQVVRGDSAAYFCASSPQGGGLGGYTFGSGTRLTVV.

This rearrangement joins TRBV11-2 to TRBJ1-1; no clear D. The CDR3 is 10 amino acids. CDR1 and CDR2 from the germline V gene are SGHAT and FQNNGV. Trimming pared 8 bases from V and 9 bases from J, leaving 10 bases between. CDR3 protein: CASGEGQAFF. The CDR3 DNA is TGTGCCAGCGGTGAGGGTCAAGCTTTCTTT. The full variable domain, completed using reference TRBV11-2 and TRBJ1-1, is EAGVAQSPRYKIIEKRQSVAFWCNPISGHATLYWYQQILGQGPKLLIQFQNNGVVDDSQLPKDRFSAERLKGVDSTLKIQPAKLEDSAVYLCASGEGQAFFGQGTRLTVV.

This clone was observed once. CDR3 nucleotides: TGTGCCAGCGAGCGTAGGCCTCGCGGGTTATTATACAATGAGCAGTTCTTC. As protein: CASERRPRGLLYNEQFF. The J gene is TRBJ2-1, the V gene TRBV9; possibly TRBD2 for D (5 bases). Germline lookup yields CDR1 SGDLS and CDR2 YYNGEE. The length of the CDR3 is 17 residues. Trimming cost V 7 bases and J 4 bases, with 24 bases left between them.

CDR3 region: CASTPSGAREQYF. The CDR3 coding sequence is TGTGCCAGCACACCTAGCGGGGCCCGGGAGCAGTACTTC. The rearrangement joins TRBV6-5 to TRBJ2-7; 9 bases are shared with TRBD2. V lost 7 bases, J lost 7 bases, and 8 bases stayed unmatched. The CDR3 runs 13 residues. CDR1 is MNHEY and CDR2 is SVGAGI in the germline V gene.

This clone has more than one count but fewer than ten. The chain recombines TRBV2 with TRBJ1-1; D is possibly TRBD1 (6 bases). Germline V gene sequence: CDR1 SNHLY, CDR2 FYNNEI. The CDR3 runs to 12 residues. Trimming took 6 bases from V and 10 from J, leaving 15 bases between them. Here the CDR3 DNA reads TGTGCCAGCAGCGAAAACTCAGGGGTAGCTTTCTTT. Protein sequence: CASSENSGVAFF.

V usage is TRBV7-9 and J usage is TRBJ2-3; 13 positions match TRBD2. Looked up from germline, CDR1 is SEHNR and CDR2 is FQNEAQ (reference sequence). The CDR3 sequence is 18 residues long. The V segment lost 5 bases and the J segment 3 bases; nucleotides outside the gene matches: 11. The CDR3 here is CASSQRTSGRRRTDTQYF. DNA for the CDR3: TGTGCCAGCAGCCAAAGGACTAGCGGGAGAAGGAGAACAGATACGCAGTATTTT.

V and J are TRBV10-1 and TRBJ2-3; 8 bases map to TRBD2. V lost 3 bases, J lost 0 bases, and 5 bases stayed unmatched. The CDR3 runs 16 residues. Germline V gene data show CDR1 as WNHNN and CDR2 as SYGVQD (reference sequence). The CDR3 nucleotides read TGCGCCAGCAGTGATTTAGCGGGGCCTAGCACAGATACGCAGTATTTT. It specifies CASSDLAGPSTDTQYF.

CDR3 coding DNA: TGTGCCAGCAGTCCCCGGGACAGGGGTCTGAAAGGGCAGTTCTTC. Translating gives CASSPRDRGLKGQFF. This rearrangement joins TRBV7-2 to TRBJ2-1, with 10 bases lining up with TRBD1. Germline loops: CDR1 SGHTA, CDR2 FQGNSA. The CDR3 has 15 amino acids. Trimming cost V 6 bases and J 12 bases; bases outside gene matches: 14.

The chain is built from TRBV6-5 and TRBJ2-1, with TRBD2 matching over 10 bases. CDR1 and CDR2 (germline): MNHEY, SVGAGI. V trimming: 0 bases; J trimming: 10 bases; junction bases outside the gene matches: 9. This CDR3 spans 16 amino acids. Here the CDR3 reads CASSYSGSGRPWEQFF. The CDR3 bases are TGTGCCAGCAGTTACTCCGGTAGCGGGAGGCCCTGGGAGCAGTTCTTC.

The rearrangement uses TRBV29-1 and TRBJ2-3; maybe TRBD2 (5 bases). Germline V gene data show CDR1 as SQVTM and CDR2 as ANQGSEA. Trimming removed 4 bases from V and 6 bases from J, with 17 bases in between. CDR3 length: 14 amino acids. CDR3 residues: CSVGLRLTLDTQYF. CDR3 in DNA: TGCAGCGTTGGGTTGAGACTAACTCTTGATACGCAGTATTTT.

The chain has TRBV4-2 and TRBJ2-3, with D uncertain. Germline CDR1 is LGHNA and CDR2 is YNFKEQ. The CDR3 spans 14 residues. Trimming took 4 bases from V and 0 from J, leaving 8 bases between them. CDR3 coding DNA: TGTGCCAGCAGCCGGGAACGTAGCACAGATACGCAGTATTTT. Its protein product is CASSRERSTDTQYF.

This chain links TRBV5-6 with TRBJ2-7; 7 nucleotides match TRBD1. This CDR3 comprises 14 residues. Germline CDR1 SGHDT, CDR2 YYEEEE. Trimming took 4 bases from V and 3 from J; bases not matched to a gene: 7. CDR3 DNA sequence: TGTGCCAGCAGCCGGGGACAGACCATCTACGAGCAGTACTTC. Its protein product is CASSRGQTIYEQYF.

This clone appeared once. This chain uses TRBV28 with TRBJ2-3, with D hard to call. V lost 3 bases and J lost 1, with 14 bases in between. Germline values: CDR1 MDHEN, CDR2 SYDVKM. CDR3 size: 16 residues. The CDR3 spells CASSLVGSLGTDTQYF. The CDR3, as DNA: TGTGCCAGCAGTTTGGTGGGGTCCTTGGGCACAGATACGCAGTATTTT.

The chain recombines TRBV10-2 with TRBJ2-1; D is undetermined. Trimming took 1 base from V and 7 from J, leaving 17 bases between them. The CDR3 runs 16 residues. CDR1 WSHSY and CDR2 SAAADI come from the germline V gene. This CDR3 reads CASSELRTPLGNEQFF. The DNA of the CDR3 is TGCGCCAGCAGTGAGTTGCGGACCCCCCTGGGAAATGAGCAGTTCTTC.

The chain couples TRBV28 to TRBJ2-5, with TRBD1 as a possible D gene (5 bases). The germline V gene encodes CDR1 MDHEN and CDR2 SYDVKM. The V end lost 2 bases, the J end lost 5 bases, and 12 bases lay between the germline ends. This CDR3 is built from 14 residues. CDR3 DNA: TGTGCCAGCAGTTTAGGTGGGGCGCCGGAGACCCAGTACTTC. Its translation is CASSLGGAPETQYF.

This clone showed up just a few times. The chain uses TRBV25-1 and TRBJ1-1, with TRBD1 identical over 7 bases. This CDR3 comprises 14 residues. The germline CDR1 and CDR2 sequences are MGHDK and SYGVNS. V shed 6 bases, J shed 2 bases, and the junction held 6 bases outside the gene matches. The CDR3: CASSLTGINTEAFF. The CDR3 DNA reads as TGTGCCAGCAGCTTGACAGGGATCAACACTGAAGCTTTCTTT.

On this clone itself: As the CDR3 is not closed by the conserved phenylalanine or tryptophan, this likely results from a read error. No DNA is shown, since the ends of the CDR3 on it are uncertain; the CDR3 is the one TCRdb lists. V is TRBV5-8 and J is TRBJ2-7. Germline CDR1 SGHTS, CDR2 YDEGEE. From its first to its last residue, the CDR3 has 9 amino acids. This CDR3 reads CASSSGPEL.

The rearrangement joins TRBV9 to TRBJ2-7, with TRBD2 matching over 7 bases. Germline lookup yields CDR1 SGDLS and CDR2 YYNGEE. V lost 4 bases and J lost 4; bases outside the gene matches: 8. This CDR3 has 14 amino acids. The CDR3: CASSPLREPYEQYF. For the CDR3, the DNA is TGTGCCAGCAGCCCTTTGCGGGAGCCGTACGAGCAGTACTTC.

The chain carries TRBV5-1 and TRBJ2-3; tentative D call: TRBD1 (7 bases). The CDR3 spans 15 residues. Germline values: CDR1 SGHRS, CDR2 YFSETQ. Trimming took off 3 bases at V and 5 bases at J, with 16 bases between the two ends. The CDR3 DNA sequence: TGCGCCAGCAGCTCGCGGGGACAGCATGGAGATACGCAGTATTTT. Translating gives CASSSRGQHGDTQYF.

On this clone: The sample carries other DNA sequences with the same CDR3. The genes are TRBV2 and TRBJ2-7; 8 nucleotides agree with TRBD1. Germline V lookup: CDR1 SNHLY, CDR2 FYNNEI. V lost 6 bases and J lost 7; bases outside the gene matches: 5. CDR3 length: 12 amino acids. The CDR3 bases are TGTGCCAGCAGAGACAGGGGTGGAGAGCAGTACTTC. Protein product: CASRDRGGEQYF.

CDR3 in DNA: TGTGCCAGCAGCTTAATATTCGCGTACACAGATACGCAGTATTTT. Its protein product is CASSLIFAYTDTQYF. The rearrangement uses TRBV7-9 and TRBJ2-3; D remains unclear. This CDR3 is 15 amino acids long. V dropped 2 bases and J dropped 2 bases, with 11 bases sitting between them. Per the germline V gene, CDR1 is SEHNR and CDR2 is FQNEAQ (reference sequence).

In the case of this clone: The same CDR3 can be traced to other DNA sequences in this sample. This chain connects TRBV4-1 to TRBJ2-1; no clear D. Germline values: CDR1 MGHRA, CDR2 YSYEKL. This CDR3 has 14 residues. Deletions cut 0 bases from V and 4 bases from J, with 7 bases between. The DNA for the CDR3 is TGCGCCAGCAGCCAAGATTTAGGGTACAATGAGCAGTTCTTC. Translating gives CASSQDLGYNEQFF.

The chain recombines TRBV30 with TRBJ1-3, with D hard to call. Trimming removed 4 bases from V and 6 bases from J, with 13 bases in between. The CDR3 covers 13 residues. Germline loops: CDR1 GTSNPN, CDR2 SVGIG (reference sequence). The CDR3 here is CAWTVSASNTIYF. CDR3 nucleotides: TGTGCCTGGACGGTGTCAGCCTCAAACACCATATATTTT.